What follows are 18 T cell receptor beta chains derived from one specimen sequenced in a study. Tregs were sorted as CD4+CD25+CD127-/low cells. TCRdb reprocessed the 5' RACE reads with MiXCR, giving one entry per CDR3 protein. Of more than 55,000 distinct CDR3 sequences in the sample, approximately 26% were seen once. Sequences were obtained from tumor-infiltrating Tregs sorted from the breast tumor. These receptors were collected from a female donor with breast cancer.

A few counts support this clonotype. V and J are TRBV2 and TRBJ1-2; D remains ambiguous. CDR1 is SNHLY, CDR2 FYNNEI, per germline. Trimming cost V 5 bases and J 4 bases, with 5 bases left between them. This CDR3 is built from 11 residues. CDR3 sequence reads: CASSPGYGYTF. The CDR3 bases are TGTGCCAGCAGTCCAGGCTATGGCTACACCTTC.

The sample holds many counts of this clonotype. The chain links TRBV29-1 to TRBJ1-1; no reliable D call. CDR1 and CDR2 from the germline V gene are SQVTM and ANQGSEA. The length of the CDR3 is 13 residues. V was clipped by 1 base and J by 1 base, with 7 bases between them. This CDR3 reads CSVEVPQNTEAFF. In DNA form, the CDR3 reads TGCAGCGTTGAAGTCCCCCAGAACACTGAAGCTTTCTTT.

The chain carries TRBV7-9 and TRBJ2-7; TRBD1 matches 11 bases. The CDR3 covers 14 residues. V was clipped by 5 bases and J by 6 bases; unmatched bases: 6. The V gene's germline CDR1 is SEHNR and CDR2 FQNEAQ (reference sequence). The CDR3 loop reads CASSNRDRGVEQYF. CDR3 sequence (DNA): TGTGCCAGCAGCAACCGGGACAGGGGGGTCGAGCAGTACTTC.

This clonotype was observed a handful of times. V is TRBV18 and J is TRBJ2-7; 9 positions agree with TRBD1. CDR3 size: 15 residues. The V gene end was trimmed by 0 bases and the J gene end by 6 bases; junction bases not matched to a gene: 6. Germline loops: CDR1 KGHSH, CDR2 LQKENI. CDR3 in amino acids: CASSPPSGDRVEQYF. CDR3 DNA sequence: TGTGCCAGCTCACCACCGAGTGGGGACAGGGTCGAGCAGTACTTC. Combining the CDR3 with reference TRBV18 and TRBJ2-7 gives the whole variable domain NAGVMQNPRHLVRRRGQEARLRCSPMKGHSHVYWYRQLPEEGLKFMVYLQKENIIDESGMPKERFSAEFPKEGPSILRIQQVVRGDSAAYFCASSPPSGDRVEQYFGPGTRLTVT.

This clonotype appeared a single time. This clone may be a read error of a much larger clone one base away. The V gene is TRBV6-1, the J gene TRBJ2-2; possible D gene TRBD1, 5 bases. The germline CDR1 and CDR2 sequences are MNHNS and SASEGT. The CDR3 covers 13 residues. V lost 7 bases to trimming and J lost 6 bases, with 12 bases between them. The CDR3 protein is CASTTGAAGELFF. The CDR3 DNA reads as TGTGCCAGCACAACAGGAGCCGCCGGGGAGCTGTTTTTT.

This clonotype is classed as medium-sized. J is TRBJ2-3 and V is TRBV5-1, with TRBD2 identical over 10 bases. Germline V gene data show CDR1 as SGHRS and CDR2 as YFSETQ. This CDR3 has 16 amino acids. After removal of 4 bases from V and 0 bases from J, the junction contained 5 bases not matched to a gene. The CDR3 loop is CASSPRTSGSTDTQYF. CDR3 sequence (DNA): TGCGCCAGCAGCCCGAGGACTAGCGGAAGCACAGATACGCAGTATTTT.

The chain uses TRBV5-1 and TRBJ2-7, with TRBD1 identical over 9 bases. The CDR3 is 12 amino acids. After removal of 5 bases from V and 7 bases from J, the junction contained 4 bases not matched to a gene. From germline, CDR1 is SGHRS and CDR2 YFSETQ. CDR3 residues: CASRQGAGEQYF. CDR3 DNA: TGCGCCAGCAGACAGGGGGCGGGAGAGCAGTACTTC. Variable domain in full (rest from reference TRBV5-1 and TRBJ2-7): KAGVTQTPRYLIKTRGQQVTLSCSPISGHRSVSWYQQTPGQGLQFLFEYFSETQRNKGNFPGRFSGRQFSNSRSEMNVSTLELGDSALYLCASRQGAGEQYFGPGTRLTVT.

With respect to this clonotype: Being one base from a much bigger clone, this may be a read error. The chain couples TRBV5-1 to TRBJ1-1, with TRBD1 identical over 9 bases. Germline CDR1 SGHRS, CDR2 YFSETQ. The CDR3 contains 15 residues. The CDR3 reads CAGSEPGQGVTEAFF. The CDR3 bases are TGCGCCGGCAGCGAGCCGGGACAGGGTGTAACTGAAGCTTTCTTT. Supplemented by reference TRBV5-1 and TRBJ1-1, the full variable domain reads KAGVTQTPRYLIKTRGQQVTLSCSPISGHRSVSWYQQTPGQGLQFLFEYFSETQRNKGNFPGRFSGRQFSNSRSEMNVSTLELGDSALYLCAGSEPGQGVTEAFFGQGTRLTVV.

This clonotype appeared many times. This chain connects TRBV4-2 to TRBJ1-2; D is ambiguous. The CDR3 consists of 14 residues. Germline lookup yields CDR1 LGHNA and CDR2 YNFKEQ. Trimming shortened V by 0 bases and J by 7 bases, and 12 bases separated the two germline ends. This CDR3 reads CASSQDRYSGGYTF. DNA of the CDR3: TGTGCCAGCAGCCAAGACAGGTATTCCGGTGGCTACACCTTC.

This clonotype was picked up many times. The rearrangement joins TRBV7-2 to TRBJ2-7, with 10 bases identical to TRBD2. With 2 bases clipped from V and 5 bases from J, the junction kept 6 bases outside the gene matches. This CDR3 contains 15 residues. Per germline, CDR1 SGHTA and CDR2 FQGNSA. The CDR3 reads CASSLSAGGPNEQYF. The CDR3 DNA reads as TGTGCCAGCAGCTTATCAGCGGGAGGGCCGAACGAGCAGTACTTC.

This clonotype was seen many times. V is TRBV7-2 and J is TRBJ2-3; no clear D gene. Germline V gene lookup returns CDR1 SGHTA and CDR2 FQGNSA. V was clipped by 5 bases and J by 5 bases, with 17 bases between them. CDR3 length equals 15 residues. The CDR3 reads CASSPITGVRDTQYF. DNA of the CDR3: TGTGCCAGCAGCCCAATTACTGGGGTAAGAGATACGCAGTATTTT.

Only one count was recorded for this clonotype. The chain employs TRBV4-1 and TRBJ1-1, with no clear D. V was clipped by 4 bases and J by 5 bases, with 11 bases between them. This CDR3 comprises 13 residues. Germline V lookup: CDR1 MGHRA, CDR2 YSYEKL. CDR3 sequence (DNA): TGCGCCAGCAGCCTCCTCCCCGTTACTGAAGCTTTCTTT. Translation: CASSLLPVTEAFF.

The chain uses TRBV5-1 and TRBJ2-3, with a weak D call TRBD1 (5 bases). Germline V gene lookup returns CDR1 SGHRS and CDR2 YFSETQ. The V and J ends lost 0 bases and 7 bases respectively, with 12 bases between them. The CDR3 has 14 residues. The CDR3 bases are TGCGCCAGCAGCTTGGATGGGCAGGGATATACGCAGTATTTT. Translation: CASSLDGQGYTQYF.

The CDR3 DNA reads TGTGCCAGCAGTGATTTCAGGAGTTCTAGCACAGATACGCAGTATTTT. This translates into CASSDFRSSSTDTQYF. The rearrangement joins TRBV6-1 to TRBJ2-3, with no clear D. The CDR3 is 16 residues long. Germline CDR1 MNHNS, CDR2 SASEGT. Trimming removed 3 bases from V and 0 bases from J, with 13 bases in between.

This clonotype was counted a few times. CDR3 region: CASSQSAGETQYF. CDR3 in DNA: TGTGCCAGCAGCCAGAGCGCTGGAGAGACCCAGTACTTC. The chain joins TRBV3-1 to TRBJ2-5, with unresolved D. There are 13 residues in the CDR3. V was trimmed by 3 bases and J by 4 bases, leaving 9 bases between them. Germline CDR1 LGHDT, CDR2 YNNKEL (reference sequence).

This clonotype was seen more than once but under ten times. V is TRBV20-1 and J is TRBJ2-1; the D is unclear. Trimming removed 5 bases from V and 4 bases from J, with 15 bases in between. This CDR3 comprises 14 residues. CDR1 and CDR2 (germline): DFQATT, SNEGSKA (reference sequence). CDR3 in DNA: TGCAGTGCTGTTAGGGAAGCGCTATACAATGAGCAGTTCTTC. Its translation: CSAVREALYNEQFF.

V and J are TRBV5-1 and TRBJ1-1; D might be TRBD1 (6 bases). The CDR3 extends over 13 amino acids. Trimming removed 0 bases at V and 8 bases at J, with 11 bases between. Germline CDR1 and CDR2: SGHRS and YFSETQ. The CDR3 DNA is TGCGCCAGCAGCTTGGCCCACGACAGGGAAGCTTTCTTT. Protein product: CASSLAHDREAFF.

This clonotype was observed a few times. Mismatch with germline at one junction end may stem from a read error. This chain connects TRBV5-1 to TRBJ1-1, with 8 bases lining up with TRBD1. This CDR3 contains 16 residues. Germline V CDR1 and CDR2: SGHRS, YFSETQ. The CDR3: CASSTGQAWENTEAFF. For the CDR3, the DNA is TGCGCCAGCAGCACGGGACAGGCCTGGGAGAACACCGAAGCTTTCTTT.